The entry below gives a single T cell receptor beta chain sequence along with its context. The antigen it binds to is not known. No per-base quality is available; no much larger clone lies one base away. The entire isolated RNA was reverse transcribed using the High Capacity cDNA Reverse Transcription Kit, and thus expressed TCRB transcripts were sequenced. Naive, central memory and regulatory T cell samples underwent deep immunoSEQ sequencing, averaging about 3.57 million total reads per sample. Sorted cells were lysed in RLT buffer and RNA was extracted with DNase-treated RNeasy Micro or Mini kits, depending on cell number. To prevent cross-contamination, each cell subset was processed individually, whereas patient and healthy donor samples were processed jointly. The immunoSEQ multiplex PCR was used to amplify TCRB sequences from cDNA, yielding 87-bp fragments that span the CDR3 region. Amplicons were sequenced on the Illumina HiSeq platform. The authors' pipeline ran thus. PCR bias was corrected computationally using synthetic template baselines, and reads within Hamming distance 2 were collapsed, with unmergeable singletons discarded. Reads were aligned against IMGT so that V, D and J genes, CDR3 length and insertions or deletions at six rearrangement sites could be assigned. Within each subset, clonotype counts were normalized to the number of sorted cells before true diversity and Gini coefficients were calculated with the tcR R package. The overlap coefficient, calculated on TCRB nucleotide sequences, was used to measure repertoire sharing. Not all clones reach the TCRdb copy of this immuneACCESS table, which keeps in-frame sequences only. Checked studies attribute under half of the gap to unresolved V genes and leave the rest unexplained. From that table come the V and J calls and clone size; the DNA was used to work out D and trimming. Present in this sample are about 190,000 clones, under 9.5% of which were seen just once. The ten most abundant clones make up 0.5% of the sample.

Including cysteine and phenylalanine, the CDR3 has 18 amino acids. CDR3 DNA is the only sequence kept; it has 54 bases, read in frame from the first base. The germline V gene yields MDHEN for CDR1 and SYDVKM for CDR2. V is cut back by 5 bases and J by 1 base, with 13 bases in the junction unmatched. The sample originates from a study of beta chain features in type 1 diabetes (dated by TCRdb to about 2018). Study-level background: No differences in mean age, gender distribution, total cell number or subset yield were found between patients and healthy donors. A total of just under 110,000,000 sorted cells were examined across all samples, and RNA yield correlated strongly with the number of cells per subset. The study compared TCRB repertoires of sorted circulating CD4+ T cell subsets between recently diagnosed type 1 diabetes patients and matched healthy donors. Naive and central memory subsets were obtained from all 30 or so donors, but regulatory and stem cell-like memory subsets were isolated from only 8 patients and roughly 8 healthy donors. The full study reports these points: Because cDNA was sequenced instead of genomic DNA, highly expressing activated cells could be over-represented, though the groups showed no difference in activation or CD3 levels. Patients with type 1 diabetes made fewer insertions and deleted more nucleotides at VDJ recombination sites, implying thymic rearrangement abnormalities. PCR may preferentially amplify shorter templates, but because patient and control samples were amplified and corrected together, any resulting skew would affect both groups equally. Naive, central memory and regulatory TCRB repertoires appeared to be more similar among patients than among healthy donors. HLA sub-analyses involved small numbers of individuals, so any influence of HLA type on TCRB rearrangement remained unresolved. Type 1 diabetes patients showed a moderate but significant shortening of TCRB CDR3 length in all four CD4+ subsets.

Each donor gave one peripheral blood draw, averaging approximately 0.12 L, which was collected into heparinised tubes. Naive, central memory, regulatory and stem cell-like memory CD4+ T cells were sorted on a BD FACSAria II using a panel including CD45RO, CCR7, CD25, CD127, CD95 and CD27. Purity was above 95% for every sorted population. PBMCs were isolated immediately by Lymphoprep density gradient centrifugation and stained directly without culture. So that batch effects would be minimized, each experiment stained and sorted samples in pairs, pairing one healthy donor with one patient. The specimen was central memory CD4+ T cells from blood. The TCR originated in a man between 18 and 29 years old with type 1 diabetes. The rearranged segments are TRBV28 and TRBJ2-1; a stretch of 8 junction bases matches TRBD1. This receptor carries the CDR3 CASSPLPDRARSYNEQFF. DNA sequence: TGTGCCAGCAGTCCGCTCCCGGACAGGGCGCGATCCTACAATGAGCAGTTCTTC.